The rows below give T cell receptor beta chains drawn from one sample of a study of blood T cell repertoires in COVID-19. Assay: immunoSEQ multiplex PCR; the TCRdb copy retains only in-frame clones and omits some. This table has some 89,000 clones, about 92% appearing once. Material: peripheral blood. The receptors stem from a man aged 45 to 65 with acute or convalescent COVID-19. The CDR3 runs from the conserved cysteine through the conserved F or W. Each record gives: CDR3 DNA, CDR3 protein, J gene, clone size, D gene, V gene. A D gene is named only where the DNA matches it firmly. Clone size is stated in some rows and not others, as once, few, many or a class when expanded.

DNA: TGTGCCAGTAGTATAGGCGGATACTATGGCTACACCTTC; CDR3: CASSIGGYYGYTF; J: TRBJ1-2; size: .; D: .; V: TRBV19
DNA: TGTGCCAGCAGCCGGGCCTACAAGGGGAATACGCAGTATTTT; CDR3: CASSRAYKGNTQYF; J: TRBJ2-3; size: .; D: .; V: TRBV6-5
DNA: TGCAGCGTCGACGGACAGGGTCAGGGCTACACCTTC; CDR3: CSVDGQGQGYTF; J: TRBJ1-2; size: once; D: TRBD1; V: TRBV29-1
DNA: TGTGCCTGGAGTGGAGGAGGGGGCAGGACAGATACGCAGTATTTT; CDR3: CAWSGGGGRTDTQYF; J: TRBJ2-3; size: once; D: .; V: TRBV30
DNA: TGCGCCAGCAGCTTGGAAATTGGGCGGGCTAGCACAGATACGCAGTATTTT; CDR3: CASSLEIGRASTDTQYF; J: TRBJ2-3; size: few; D: .; V: TRBV5-1
DNA: TGTGCCAGCACTTCGACAGGGGGGGGCACTGAAGCTTTCTTT; CDR3: CASTSTGGGTEAFF; J: TRBJ1-1; size: .; D: TRBD1; V: TRBV6-5
DNA: TGTGCCAGCAGCGCAACCCCGGGACAGGGAGCAAGGGGCTACACCTTC; CDR3: CASSATPGQGARGYTF; J: TRBJ1-2; size: few; D: TRBD1; V: TRBV9
DNA: TGTGCCAGCAGCTTAGCAAGCGGGGGGAACACCGGGGAGCTGTTTTTT; CDR3: CASSLASGGNTGELFF; J: TRBJ2-2; size: .; D: TRBD2; V: TRBV7-8
DNA: TGTGCCAGCAGTCCGACAGGGAGAGAGACCCAGTACTTC; CDR3: CASSPTGRETQYF; J: TRBJ2-5; size: .; D: TRBD1; V: TRBV6-5
DNA: TGTGCCAGCAGCGGGGGGGCTAATGAAAAACTGTTTTTT; CDR3: CASSGGANEKLFF; J: TRBJ1-4; size: .; D: .; V: TRBV7-2
DNA: TGTGCCAGCAGGACAGGGGCAGATACGCAGTATTTT; CDR3: CASRTGADTQYF; J: TRBJ2-3; size: .; D: TRBD1; V: TRBV2
DNA: TGTGCCAGCAGCTTAGCCAACTACGAGCAGTACTTC; CDR3: CASSLANYEQYF; J: TRBJ2-7; size: .; D: .; V: TRBV11-2
DNA: TGCGCCAGCAGCCAGACAGGCAGTGAGCAGTTCTTC; CDR3: CASSQTGSEQFF; J: TRBJ2-1; size: few; D: .; V: TRBV4-1
DNA: TGCGCCAGCAGTGGAAAGCAGGGCCCCGCCGGGGAGCTGTTTTTT; CDR3: CASSGKQGPAGELFF; J: TRBJ2-2; size: once; D: .; V: TRBV10-1
DNA: TGTGCCAGCAGTCCTTTAAACAGAAAAAGTACCGGGGAGCTGTTTTTT; CDR3: CASSPLNRKSTGELFF; J: TRBJ2-2; size: .; D: .; V: TRBV11-2
DNA: TGCGCCAGCAGCCAAGAGGCCGTTAATTATCAGCCCCAGCATTTT; CDR3: CASSQEAVNYQPQHF; J: TRBJ1-5; size: .; D: .; V: TRBV4-3
DNA: TGTGCCAGCAGTTCCGTTGGGACATCTTCTTTAGCTTTCTTT; CDR3: CASSSVGTSSLAFF; J: TRBJ1-1; size: .; D: .; V: TRBV6-6
DNA: TGTGCCACCAGCAGAGATCCGGGGGCCTACAATGAGCAGTTCTTC; CDR3: CATSRDPGAYNEQFF; J: TRBJ2-1; size: .; D: .; V: TRBV15
DNA: TGTGCCAGCAGCCCGACAGGCACAGATACGCAGTATTTT; CDR3: CASSPTGTDTQYF; J: TRBJ2-3; size: .; D: .; V: TRBV7-3
DNA: TGTGCCAGCAGTTTATCGGGACAAGACAGGGTCCTACGAAACACCATATATTTT; CDR3: CASSLSGQDRVLRNTIYF; J: TRBJ1-3; size: .; D: TRBD1; V: TRBV27
DNA: TGTGCCAGCATCCCGAGGCCCGCCTCCTACGAGCAGTACTTC; CDR3: CASIPRPASYEQYF; J: TRBJ2-7; size: once; D: .; V: TRBV6-5
DNA: TGTGCCAGCAGCCTAAGACCGGGGGGCACAGATACGCAGTATTTT; CDR3: CASSLRPGGTDTQYF; J: TRBJ2-3; size: .; D: .; V: TRBV6-4
DNA: TGTGCCACCAGCACCATTGACAGGGCCAATCAGCCCCAGCATTTT; CDR3: CATSTIDRANQPQHF; J: TRBJ1-5; size: .; D: TRBD1; V: TRBV15
DNA: TGTGCCAGCAGGGGGACAGGGGTCTACAATGAGCAGTTCTTC; CDR3: CASRGTGVYNEQFF; J: TRBJ2-1; size: .; D: TRBD1; V: TRBV13
DNA: TGTGCCAGCAGACTTACCGGGACAGGACCTTTTAGCAATCAGCCCCAGCATTTT; CDR3: CASRLTGTGPFSNQPQHF; J: TRBJ1-5; size: once; D: TRBD1; V: TRBV7-2
DNA: TGTGCCAGCAGTGGCTGGGGGGGGCTTAAGGGTACCGGGGAGCTGTTTTTT; CDR3: CASSGWGGLKGTGELFF; J: TRBJ2-2; size: .; D: .; V: TRBV11-2
DNA: TGCAGCGTGCTTAGACAGGGGGCTCTAGGCTACACCTTC; CDR3: CSVLRQGALGYTF; J: TRBJ1-2; size: once; D: TRBD1; V: TRBV29-1
DNA: TGTGCCAGCAGTGGGACAGTGGAAGCGCAGCCCCAGCATTTT; CDR3: CASSGTVEAQPQHF; J: TRBJ1-5; size: .; D: TRBD1; V: TRBV6-2/TRBV6-3
DNA: TGTGCCAGCAGCTTGAACTCGATAAGGAACACTGAAGCTTTCTTT; CDR3: CASSLNSIRNTEAFF; J: TRBJ1-1; size: .; D: .; V: TRBV7-2
DNA: TGTGCCAGCAGCCTTCGCTCCGAGCAGGGTTTTCACTGCAATGAGCAGTTCTTC; CDR3: CASSLRSEQGFHCNEQFF; J: TRBJ2-1; size: .; D: .; V: TRBV21-1
DNA: TGTGCCAGTAGGAGACAGGGAAGGAGTCAAGAGACCCAGTACTTC; CDR3: CASRRQGRSQETQYF; J: TRBJ2-5; size: .; D: TRBD1; V: TRBV19
DNA: TGTGCCACCAGTGATCCCCACAGGGTCGGGACCGGGGAGCTGTTTTTT; CDR3: CATSDPHRVGTGELFF; J: TRBJ2-2; size: .; D: .; V: TRBV24-1
DNA: TGTGCCAGCAGCTTAATGGCGAGACAGCTGAACACTGAAGCTTTCTTT; CDR3: CASSLMARQLNTEAFF; J: TRBJ1-1; size: .; D: .; V: TRBV5-5
DNA: TGTGCCAGCAGACTCGACAGCTTGGCCACTGAAGCTTTCTTT; CDR3: CASRLDSLATEAFF; J: TRBJ1-1; size: .; D: .; V: TRBV6-5
DNA: TGCGCCAGCAGCTTGGACGGGAGGACTACCGAGCAGTACTTC; CDR3: CASSLDGRTTEQYF; J: TRBJ2-7; size: .; D: TRBD2; V: TRBV5-1
DNA: TGTGCCAGCAGCGGGCCCCAGGGGGTGGCCGGGGAGCTGTTTTTT; CDR3: CASSGPQGVAGELFF; J: TRBJ2-2; size: .; D: TRBD1; V: TRBV11-2
DNA: TGTGCCAGCAGCCCGACTGTGAACACCGGGGAGCTGTTTTTT; CDR3: CASSPTVNTGELFF; J: TRBJ2-2; size: .; D: .; V: TRBV7-6
DNA: TGTGCCAGCAGCGCCGGCCCCCAGGGGGGTACTGAAGCTTTCTTT; CDR3: CASSAGPQGGTEAFF; J: TRBJ1-1; size: .; D: TRBD1; V: TRBV9
DNA: TGCGCCAGCAGCCAAGAGTGGAAGGGGGCGACTAATGAAAAACTGTTTTTT; CDR3: CASSQEWKGATNEKLFF; J: TRBJ1-4; size: .; D: TRBD1; V: TRBV4-3
DNA: TGTGCCAGCAGGCTGACAGGGCACTATGGCTACACCTTC; CDR3: CASRLTGHYGYTF; J: TRBJ1-2; size: .; D: TRBD1; V: TRBV6-5
DNA: TGCGCCAGCAGCTCTTGGACAGGGGAGGAGGGCTACACCTTC; CDR3: CASSSWTGEEGYTF; J: TRBJ1-2; size: .; D: TRBD1; V: TRBV5-1
DNA: TGTGCCAGCAGCTCGTTCTCGGGAGGATACACAGATACGCAGTATTTT; CDR3: CASSSFSGGYTDTQYF; J: TRBJ2-3; size: .; D: TRBD2; V: TRBV7-9